One sample yielded the 3 T cell receptor beta chains listed below, sequenced in a study of T-cell memory formation after mild COVID-19. TCRdb used MiXCR to reprocess the 5' RACE reads, holding one entry per CDR3 protein. In the table there are fewer than 650,000 distinct CDR3 sequences, about 18% of which are singletons. Sequencing was carried out using PBMCs or a T cell subset sorted from them (not recorded which). All receptors come from an adult woman who had mild COVID-19 (a few samples of this study predate the infection). Cell type and time point are not known.

This clonotype has more than one count but fewer than ten. This chain links TRBV2 with TRBJ1-6; D is possibly TRBD1 (5 bases). Trimming stripped 0 bases from V and 6 bases from J, with 9 bases between. The CDR3 runs 15 residues. Germline lookup yields CDR1 SNHLY and CDR2 FYNNEI. The CDR3 nucleotides are TGTGCCAGCAGTGAAGCGGGGCAGGCTAATTCACCCCTCCACTTT. This sequence encodes CASSEAGQANSPLHF. Full variable domain (rest looked up from reference TRBV2 and TRBJ1-6): EPEVTQTPSHQVTQMGQEVILRCVPISNHLYFYWYRQILGQKVEFLVSFYNNEISEKSEIFDDQFSVERPDGSNFTLKIRSTKLEDSAMYFCASSEAGQANSPLHFGNGTRLTVT.

This clonotype appeared once. This sequence joins TRBV7-2 and TRBJ2-7; 11 bases map to TRBD2. CDR1 SGHTA and CDR2 FQGNSA come from the germline V gene. The CDR3 extends over 18 amino acids. The junction had 14 bases not matched to a gene; V was cut back by 5 bases and J by 2 bases. The CDR3 region is CASSPKGGRLAGTYEQYF. As DNA, the CDR3 is TGTGCCAGCAGCCCAAAAGGTGGGCGACTAGCGGGAACCTACGAGCAGTACTTC. The entire variable domain, with the rest obtained from reference TRBV7-2 and TRBJ2-7, is as follows: GAGVSQSPSNKVTEKGKDVELRCDPISGHTALYWYRQSLGQGLEFLIYFQGNSAPDKSGLPSDRFSAERTGGSVSTLTIQRTQQEDSAVYLCASSPKGGRLAGTYEQYFGPGTRLTVT.

A word on this clonotype: A much bigger clone sits one base away, suggesting this may be a read error. The rearrangement joins TRBV9 to TRBJ2-3; 7 positions match TRBD2. CDR1 is SGDLS, CDR2 YYNGEE, per germline. The CDR3 consists of 14 residues. In DNA, the CDR3 is TGTGCCAGCAGCAGGTTAGCGGGCACATATACGCAGTATTTT. Protein product: CASSRLAGTYTQYF.